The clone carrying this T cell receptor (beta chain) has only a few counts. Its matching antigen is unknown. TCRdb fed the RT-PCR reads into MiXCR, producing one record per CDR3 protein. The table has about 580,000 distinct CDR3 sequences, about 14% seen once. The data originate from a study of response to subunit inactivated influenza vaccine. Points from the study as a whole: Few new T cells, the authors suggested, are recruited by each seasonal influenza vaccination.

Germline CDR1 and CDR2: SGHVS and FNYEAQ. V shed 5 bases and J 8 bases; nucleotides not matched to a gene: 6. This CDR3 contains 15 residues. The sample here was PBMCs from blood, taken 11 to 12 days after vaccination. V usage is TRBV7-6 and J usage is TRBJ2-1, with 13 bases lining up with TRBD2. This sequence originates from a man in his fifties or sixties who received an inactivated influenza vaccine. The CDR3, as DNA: TGTGCCAGCAGCCGGACTAGCGGGAGTCCGGATGAGCAGTTCTTC. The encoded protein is CASSRTSGSPDEQFF.